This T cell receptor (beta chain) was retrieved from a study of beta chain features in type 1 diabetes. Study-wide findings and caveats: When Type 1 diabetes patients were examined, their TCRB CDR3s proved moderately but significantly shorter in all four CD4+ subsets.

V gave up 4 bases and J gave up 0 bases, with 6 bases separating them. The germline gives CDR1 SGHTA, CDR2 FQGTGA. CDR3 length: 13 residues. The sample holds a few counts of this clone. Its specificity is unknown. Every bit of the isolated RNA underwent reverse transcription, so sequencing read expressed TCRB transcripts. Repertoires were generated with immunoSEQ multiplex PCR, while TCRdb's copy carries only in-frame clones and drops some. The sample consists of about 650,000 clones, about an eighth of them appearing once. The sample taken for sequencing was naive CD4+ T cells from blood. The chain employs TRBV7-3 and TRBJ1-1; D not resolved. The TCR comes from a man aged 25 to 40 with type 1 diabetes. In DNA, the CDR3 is TGTGCCAGCAGCTCCGGGATGAACACTGAAGCTTTCTTT. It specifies CASSSGMNTEAFF. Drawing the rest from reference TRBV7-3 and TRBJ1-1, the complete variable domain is GAGVSQTPSNKVTEKGKYVELRCDPISGHTALYWYRQSLGQGPEFLIYFQGTGAADDSGLPNDRFFAVRPEGSVSTLKIQRTERGDSAVYLCASSSGMNTEAFFGQGTRLTVV.